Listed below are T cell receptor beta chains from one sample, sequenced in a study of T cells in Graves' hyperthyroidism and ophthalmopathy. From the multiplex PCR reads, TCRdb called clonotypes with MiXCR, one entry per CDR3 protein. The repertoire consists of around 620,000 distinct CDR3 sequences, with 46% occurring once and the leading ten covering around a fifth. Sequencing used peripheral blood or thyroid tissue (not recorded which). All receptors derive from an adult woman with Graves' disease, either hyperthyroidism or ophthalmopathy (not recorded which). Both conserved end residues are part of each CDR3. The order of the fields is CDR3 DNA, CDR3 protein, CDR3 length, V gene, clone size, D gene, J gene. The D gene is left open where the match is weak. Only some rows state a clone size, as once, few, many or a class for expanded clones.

DNA: TGTGCCAGCAGTTTAGGATTGGCGATCGGGCGGACACGATATCAGCCCCAGCATTTT
CDR3: CASSLGLAIGRTRYQPQHF
length: 19
V: TRBV28
size: -
D: -
J: TRBJ1-5

DNA: TGTGCCAGCAACCAAGGGGGACAGGGCCTTTCACCCCTCCACTTT
CDR3: CASNQGGQGLSPLHF
length: 15
V: TRBV3-1
size: -
D: TRBD1
J: TRBJ1-6

DNA: TGTGCCAGCAGCAGGGACAGGATGTCGAACACTGAAGCTTTCTTT
CDR3: CASSRDRMSNTEAFF
length: 15
V: TRBV2
size: -
D: TRBD1
J: TRBJ1-1

DNA: TGTGCCAGCGTCGGGAGGAGCACAGATACGCAGTATTTT
CDR3: CASVGRSTDTQYF
length: 13
V: TRBV7-9
size: -
D: TRBD2
J: TRBJ2-3

DNA: TGCAGTGCTAGAGAGGGGGGGTCGTATGGCTACACCTTC
CDR3: CSAREGGSYGYTF
length: 13
V: TRBV20-1
size: -
D: -
J: TRBJ1-2

DNA: TGCAGTGCTAGGGCGGGACAGGGTGCTGGCAATCAGCCCCAGCATTTT
CDR3: CSARAGQGAGNQPQHF
length: 16
V: TRBV20-1
size: -
D: TRBD1
J: TRBJ1-5

DNA: TGTGCCAGCAGCAAACTTCCCGGGACAGGGAAGTCACCCCTCCACTTT
CDR3: CASSKLPGTGKSPLHF
length: 16
V: TRBV5-4
size: -
D: TRBD1
J: TRBJ1-6

DNA: TGTGCCAAACAGCGGGGGGCTGGGGCCAACGTCCTGACTTTC
CDR3: CAKQRGAGANVLTF
length: 14
V: TRBV2
size: -
D: TRBD2
J: TRBJ2-6

DNA: TGTGCCAGCAGCTACTCCGGGACTGCGTTGGAGACCCAGTACTTC
CDR3: CASSYSGTALETQYF
length: 15
V: TRBV7-2
size: -
D: -
J: TRBJ2-5

DNA: TGTGCCAGCAGTGGGACAGGAAAGGCGGTTGGCGGGGAGCTGTTTTTT
CDR3: CASSGTGKAVGGELFF
length: 16
V: TRBV2
size: -
D: TRBD1
J: TRBJ2-2

DNA: TGTGCCAGCCGCCAGACAAGCAATAATTCACCCCTCCACTTT
CDR3: CASRQTSNNSPLHF
length: 14
V: TRBV19
size: many
D: -
J: TRBJ1-6

DNA: TGCAGCGTTATCCCCCATACAGGGGCTAGCTCCTACGAGCAGTACTTC
CDR3: CSVIPHTGASSYEQYF
length: 16
V: TRBV29-1
size: once
D: TRBD1
J: TRBJ2-7

DNA: TGCAGCGTTGCGGACCCAAACGAGCAGTACTTC
CDR3: CSVADPNEQYF
length: 11
V: TRBV29-1
size: -
D: -
J: TRBJ2-7

DNA: TGCAGCGTCAGGGGGACAGCCAACTATGGCTACACCTTC
CDR3: CSVRGTANYGYTF
length: 13
V: TRBV29-1
size: -
D: TRBD1
J: TRBJ1-2

DNA: TGTGCCATCACCCCACAGTCCCCCTTGACAGTTCACACTGAAGCTTTCTTT
CDR3: CAITPQSPLTVHTEAFF
length: 17
V: TRBV10-3
size: -
D: -
J: TRBJ1-1

DNA: TGCAGCCCACGTGGGGACAGGGATTTGGATCAGCCCCAGCATTTT
CDR3: CSPRGDRDLDQPQHF
length: 15
V: TRBV20-1
size: once
D: TRBD1
J: TRBJ1-5

DNA: TGTGCCATCATGACTAGCGGGAGATCGAGTTCCTACGAGCAGTACTTC
CDR3: CAIMTSGRSSSYEQYF
length: 16
V: TRBV10-3
size: -
D: TRBD2
J: TRBJ2-7

DNA: TGTGCCAGCAGGACCGGGGAGGGGGCCGAGCAGTACTTC
CDR3: CASRTGEGAEQYF
length: 13
V: TRBV6-1
size: many
D: -
J: TRBJ2-7